These 15 T cell receptor beta chains came from one sample sequenced in a study of T cells in tuberculosis. The time point: new active TB diagnosis, blood taken before or within 7 days of starting treatment. Libraries were prepared by immunoSEQ multiplex PCR; TCRdb keeps only in-frame clonotypes and omits some of them. The sample holds around 33,000 clones; 93% are singletons and the top ten take over 9.5%. This material consisted of PBMCs, taken at tuberculosis diagnosis. The receptors shown here come from an adult with tuberculosis.

This sequence joins TRBV5-4 and TRBJ2-2; the match to TRBD2 covers 11 bases. J was trimmed by 4 bases and V by 0 bases; bases with no gene match: 8. This CDR3 spans 18 amino acids. CDR1 is SGHNT and CDR2 is YYREEE in the germline V gene (reference sequence). The CDR3 loop reads CASSLAGLTSGVTGELFF. The CDR3 DNA is TGTGCCAGCAGCTTGGCAGGGTTGACTAGCGGGGTCACCGGGGAGCTGTTTTTT.

The genes are TRBV4-1 and TRBJ2-5; maybe TRBD1 (6 bases). Germline lookup yields CDR1 MGHRA and CDR2 YSYEKL. This CDR3 spans 17 amino acids. Trimming removed 3 bases from V and 5 bases from J, with 22 bases in between. DNA for the CDR3: TGCGCCAGCAGCCAGGGGGCGGCGGTGGCGGTTGGTGAGACCCAGTACTTC. This encodes CASSQGAAVAVGETQYF.

V gene TRBV7-9 combines with J gene TRBJ2-7; TRBD1 matches 10 bases. V lost 7 bases to trimming and J lost 7 bases; unmatched junction nucleotides: 19. Germline assignment: CDR1 SEHNR and CDR2 FQNEAQ (reference sequence). CDR3 length: 17 amino acids. The DNA for the CDR3 is TGTGCCAGCATCCCTAAGGATGGGGGACAGGGGTCGTTGGAGCAGTACTTC. Its protein is CASIPKDGGQGSLEQYF.

V gene TRBV5-1 combines with J gene TRBJ1-1, with D possibly matching TRBD1 (6 bases). The CDR3 covers 15 residues. V was shortened by 3 bases and J by 4 bases, with 16 bases between the two germline ends. Germline-derived CDR1 and CDR2 are SGHRS and YFSETQ. This chain's CDR3 is CASSYPDRGGTEAFF. CDR3 coding DNA: TGCGCCAGCAGCTACCCGGACCGAGGGGGCACTGAAGCTTTCTTT.

CDR3 sequence (DNA): TGTGCCAGCTCAACCCAAACATTCACAGATACGCAGTATTTT. It is translated as CASSTQTFTDTQYF. The V gene is TRBV18, the J gene TRBJ2-3; D is undetermined. CDR1 and CDR2 from the germline V gene are KGHSH and LQKENI. This CDR3 region has 14 residues. V was trimmed by 5 bases and J by 2 bases, leaving 11 bases between them. The whole variable domain, filled in from reference TRBV18 and TRBJ2-3, reads NAGVMQNPRHLVRRRGQEARLRCSPMKGHSHVYWYRQLPEEGLKFMVYLQKENIIDESGMPKERFSAEFPKEGPSILRIQQVVRGDSAAYFCASSTQTFTDTQYFGPGTRLTVL.

CDR3 nucleotide sequence: TGTGCCAGCAGTGGGACTAGCGGGAGGGCCGAGGAGACCCAGTACTTC. Residues: CASSGTSGRAEETQYF. J is TRBJ2-5 and V is TRBV28; 16 nucleotides match TRBD2. Per the germline V gene, CDR1 is MDHEN and CDR2 is SYDVKM. V lost 5 bases and J lost 5; bases outside the gene matches: 5. CDR3 size: 16 residues.

J is TRBJ2-5 and V is TRBV5-1; D remains ambiguous. V lost 0 bases and J 4 bases, leaving 7 bases between the germline ends. The germline V gene has CDR1 SGHRS and CDR2 YFSETQ. The CDR3 loop spans 13 amino acids. CDR3 residues: CASSLAPLETQYF. DNA of the CDR3: TGCGCCAGCAGCTTGGCCCCCCTAGAGACCCAGTACTTC. The full variable domain, in which reference TRBV5-1 and TRBJ2-5 provide the parts outside the CDR3, is KAGVTQTPRYLIKTRGQQVTLSCSPISGHRSVSWYQQTPGQGLQFLFEYFSETQRNKGNFPGRFSGRQFSNSRSEMNVSTLELGDSALYLCASSLAPLETQYFGPGTRLLVL.

The chain combines TRBV30 with TRBJ2-7; no definite D call. Trimming cost V 2 bases and J 5 bases, with 7 bases left between them. CDR1 and CDR2 from the germline V gene are GTSNPN and SVGIG (reference sequence). The CDR3 runs 11 residues. The CDR3 DNA reads as TGTGCCTGGAGTCCAGGCGACGAGCAGTACTTC. It codes for CAWSPGDEQYF.

J is TRBJ2-5 and V is TRBV18, with D perhaps TRBD2 (5 bases). V dropped 4 bases and J dropped 1 base, with 22 bases sitting between them. The CDR3 extends over 18 amino acids. Per germline, CDR1 KGHSH and CDR2 LQKENI. The CDR3: CASSRTRVGVSLQETQYF. The CDR3 DNA sequence: TGTGCCAGCTCACGCACTAGAGTCGGGGTGTCCCTCCAAGAGACCCAGTACTTC.

The chain carries TRBV18 and TRBJ2-2, with 7 nucleotides matching TRBD1. This CDR3 spans 14 amino acids. Germline V gene sequence: CDR1 KGHSH, CDR2 LQKENI. Germline trimming cut 8 bases from V and 0 bases from J; bases unmatched to any gene: 3. For the CDR3, the DNA is TGTGCCAGCCAGGACAGGACGAACACCGGGGAGCTGTTTTTT. Encoded protein: CASQDRTNTGELFF.

The CDR3 sequence is CASSPFAAVTYQPQHF. As DNA, the CDR3 is TGTGCCAGCTCACCGTTCGCTGCGGTGACCTATCAGCCCCAGCATTTT. V usage is TRBV18 and J usage is TRBJ1-5; D not certain. Trimming removed 3 bases from V and 5 bases from J, with 17 bases in between. This CDR3 has 16 residues. The V gene's germline CDR1 is KGHSH and CDR2 LQKENI.

J is TRBJ1-1 and V is TRBV29-1; D might be TRBD1 (6 bases). The CDR3 length is 12 residues. Deletions cut 7 bases from V and 6 bases from J, with 15 bases between. Germline values: CDR1 SQVTM, CDR2 ANQGSEA. The CDR3 DNA sequence: TGCAGCGCCGAACAGGGCGGCCCTGAAGCTTTCTTT. Its translation: CSAEQGGPEAFF.

The sample holds a few counts of this clone. V usage is TRBV5-1 and J usage is TRBJ2-2; 7 bases align to TRBD2. This CDR3 has 17 residues. Per the germline V gene, CDR1 is SGHRS and CDR2 is YFSETQ. Unmatched junction bases numbered 14, after V lost 4 bases and J lost 5 bases. For the CDR3, the DNA is TGCGCCAGCAGCCCCGACGGGGGGAGGGGAAGAACCGGGGAGCTGTTTTTT. Translated, it gives CASSPDGGRGRTGELFF.

The rearrangement uses TRBV4-1 and TRBJ1-4; 9 nucleotides align to TRBD1. Germline V gene sequence: CDR1 MGHRA, CDR2 YSYEKL. This CDR3 is 15 amino acids long. V lost 1 base, J lost 8 bases, and 5 bases stayed unmatched. CDR3 DNA: TGCGCCAGCAGCCAAGGCGGGACAGGGAGAGAAAAACTGTTTTTT. Its protein is CASSQGGTGREKLFF.

V and J are TRBV18 and TRBJ1-2; D gene ambiguous. This CDR3 region has 13 residues. From germline, CDR1 is KGHSH and CDR2 LQKENI. V was trimmed by 3 bases and J by 8 bases, leaving 13 bases between them. The CDR3 DNA reads as TGTGCCAGCTCACCGGAGAGTACGAGGGGCTACACCTTC. Protein product: CASSPESTRGYTF.